This T cell receptor (beta chain) was recorded in a study of follicular helper T cells after annual influenza vaccination. Trimming pared 3 bases from V and 9 bases from J, leaving 12 bases between. The CDR3 covers 13 residues. Germline V gene sequence: CDR1 MNHNY, CDR2 SVGAGI (reference sequence). The data were produced by immunoSEQ multiplex PCR, yet TCRdb's version contains in-frame clones alone and is incomplete. The repertoire consists of approximately 14,000 clones, with approximately 80% occurring once and the leading ten covering 0.44%. Time point noted: 2015-2016 season, pre-vaccination. Study-level findings and limits: ICOS+CD38+ cTfh clonality change tracked circulating plasmablast frequency change. Undersampling of larger non-cTfh compartments could not be excluded. Most later recoveries of Day 7 ICOS+CD38+ clones were ICOS-CD38- cTfh.

Concerning this clone itself: What it recognizes is unknown.

The source material was CXCR5- memory CD4+ T cells sorted from blood, sampled on the day of influenza vaccination. V and J are TRBV6-6 and TRBJ2-4; no clear D. The clonotype comes from an adult who received the influenza vaccine. DNA of the CDR3: TGTGCCAGCAGTTATCCTAGTCCTGGCATTCAGTACTTC. Its translation is CASSYPSPGIQYF.